Shown below are 23 T cell receptor beta chains from a single sample sequenced in a study of cytomegalovirus exposure and HLA in healthy donors. Primers for the PCR totalled 60 Vbeta and 13 Jbeta. Measured with immunoSEQ multiplex PCR; TCRdb has only the in-frame clones, and not every one. The table shows approximately 84,000 clones, with under 80% occurring only once. Sequenced: PBMCs. These receptors all stem from a man aged 35 to 55 in good health and CMV-seropositive.

The chain uses TRBV7-2 and TRBJ1-2; a possible D gene is TRBD1 (6 bases). The length of the CDR3 is 13 residues. V was trimmed by 3 bases and J by 4 bases, leaving 9 bases between them. In germline, CDR1 is SGHTA, CDR2 FQGNSA. The CDR3 coding sequence is TGTGCCAGCAGCTTGGGACAAGGCTATGGCTACACCTTC. Encoded protein: CASSLGQGYGYTF. The complete variable domain, with remaining parts taken from reference TRBV7-2 and TRBJ1-2, reads GAGVSQSPSNKVTEKGKDVELRCDPISGHTALYWYRQSLGQGLEFLIYFQGNSAPDKSGLPSDRFSAERTGGSVSTLTIQRTQQEDSAVYLCASSLGQGYGYTFGSGTRLTVV.

The chain has TRBV5-4 and TRBJ1-5; weak D call: TRBD1 (6 bases). V was pared by 5 bases and J by 0 bases, with 9 bases between. Germline V CDR1 and CDR2: SGHNT, YYREEE (reference sequence). This CDR3 region has 14 residues. CDR3 coding DNA: TGTGCCAGCAGTCCGGACAGTAGCAATCAGCCCCAGCATTTT. Protein product: CASSPDSSNQPQHF.

The chain joins TRBV5-6 to TRBJ1-2; 9 nucleotides line up with TRBD1. The J segment lost 0 bases and the V segment lost 4 bases, leaving 4 bases of the junction unmatched. In germline, CDR1 is SGHDT, CDR2 YYEEEE. This CDR3 has 15 amino acids. CDR3 sequence reads: CASSVRDRANYGYTF. The CDR3 DNA is TGTGCCAGCAGCGTCCGGGACAGGGCTAACTATGGCTACACCTTC.

J is TRBJ2-7 and V is TRBV28; possibly TRBD2 for D (5 bases). Between the trimmed V and J ends, which lost 2 bases and 3 bases, there was a span of 11 bases. Germline assignment: CDR1 MDHEN and CDR2 SYDVKM. The CDR3 runs 14 residues. This CDR3 reads CASSLLVGDYEQYF. The CDR3 nucleotides are TGTGCCAGCAGTTTACTAGTGGGAGACTACGAGCAGTACTTC.

This chain connects TRBV7-2 to TRBJ1-3; 9 bases fit TRBD1. CDR1 and CDR2 from the germline V gene are SGHTA and FQGNSA. J gave up 4 bases and V 6 bases, and 7 bases lay outside the gene matches. The CDR3 totals 15 residues. CDR3 DNA: TGTGCCAGCAGTTCCGGGACAGGGAAAGGAAACACCATATATTTT. This encodes CASSSGTGKGNTIYF. Variable domain in full (rest from reference TRBV7-2 and TRBJ1-3): GAGVSQSPSNKVTEKGKDVELRCDPISGHTALYWYRQSLGQGLEFLIYFQGNSAPDKSGLPSDRFSAERTGGSVSTLTIQRTQQEDSAVYLCASSSGTGKGNTIYFGEGSWLTVV.

The rearrangement uses TRBV5-6 and TRBJ2-1; 10 nucleotides agree with TRBD1. The CDR3 extends over 13 amino acids. Unmatched junction bases numbered 1, after V lost 3 bases and J lost 7 bases. Germline CDR1 is SGHDT and CDR2 is YYEEEE. This chain's CDR3 is CASSWTGGNEQFF. Written as DNA, the CDR3 is TGTGCCAGCAGCTGGACAGGGGGAAATGAGCAGTTCTTC.

The chain is built from TRBV4-3 and TRBJ2-6, with 7 bases that match TRBD1. The CDR3 extends over 21 amino acids. The germline V gene encodes CDR1 LGHNA and CDR2 YSLEER. J was trimmed by 1 base and V by 0 bases; bases with no gene match: 15. The CDR3 here is CASSQETSRDSYLSGANVLTF. In nucleotides, the CDR3 is TGCGCCAGCAGCCAAGAAACGAGTAGGGACAGTTACCTTTCTGGGGCCAACGTCCTGACTTTC.

In this sample, this clone turned up a few times. The chain links TRBV20-1 to TRBJ1-2, with D perhaps TRBD1 (5 bases). Germline V lookup: CDR1 DFQATT, CDR2 SNEGSKA (reference sequence). Trimming shortened V by 6 bases and J by 6 bases, and 11 bases separated the two germline ends. The CDR3 loop spans 11 amino acids. CDR3 protein: CSAPQGNGYTF. The CDR3 nucleotides are TGCAGTGCACCTCAGGGAAATGGCTACACCTTC.

This clone was seen ten or more times. The V gene is TRBV5-1, the J gene TRBJ1-4; the match to TRBD1 covers 10 bases. After removal of 5 bases from V and 7 bases from J, the junction contained 2 bases not matched to a gene. CDR1 SGHRS and CDR2 YFSETQ come from the germline V gene. This CDR3 contains 13 residues. CDR3 residues: CASRDRGTEKLFF. The CDR3 DNA follows: TGCGCCAGCAGGGACAGGGGGACTGAAAAACTGTTTTTT.

In this sample, this clone turned up once. The V call is TRBV11-3, the J call TRBJ2-3; 7 bases line up with TRBD2. Losses at the gene ends were 5 bases for V and 4 bases for J; bases not matched to a gene: 3. The CDR3 contains 13 residues. In germline, CDR1 is SGHNT, CDR2 YENEEA. The CDR3 is CASSREVADTQYF. CDR3 bases: TGTGCCAGCAGCCGGGAGGTTGCAGATACGCAGTATTTT.

The genes are TRBV30 and TRBJ1-1, with TRBD1 matching over 8 bases. The CDR3 is 16 amino acids. CDR1 is GTSNPN and CDR2 is SVGIG in the germline V gene (reference sequence). Trimming took 2 bases from V and 5 from J; bases not matched to a gene: 13. The CDR3 protein is CAWSHSGTGGRTEAFF. The CDR3 DNA is TGTGCCTGGAGTCACTCAGGAACAGGGGGAAGGACTGAAGCTTTCTTT.

This rearrangement joins TRBV5-4 to TRBJ2-7; TRBD2 aligns across 9 bases. The trim removed 4 bases at V and 1 base at J, leaving 6 bases unmatched. CDR3 length: 15 amino acids. CDR1 is SGHNT and CDR2 is YYREEE in the germline V gene (reference sequence). For the CDR3, the DNA is TGTGCCAGCAGCCCAAATGCGGGGGGGTCCTACGAGCAGTACTTC. It codes for CASSPNAGGSYEQYF.

This clone was observed a handful of times. CDR3 sequence reads: CATSRGSSGIRTGELFF. In DNA form, the CDR3 reads TGTGCCACCAGCAGAGGTTCTAGCGGGATCCGCACCGGGGAGCTGTTTTTT. The rearrangement uses TRBV15 and TRBJ2-2, with 9 bases that match TRBD2. Germline loops: CDR1 LNHNV, CDR2 YYDKDF (reference sequence). V lost 1 base and J lost 4; bases outside the gene matches: 7. CDR3 length: 17 residues.

This chain uses TRBV2 with TRBJ2-6; D remains ambiguous. Germline V gene lookup returns CDR1 SNHLY and CDR2 FYNNEI. Trimming took 8 bases from V and 3 from J, leaving 8 bases between them. The length of the CDR3 is 13 residues. The DNA of the CDR3 is TGTGCCAGCGGGCCAGGTGGGGCCAACGTCCTGACTTTC. It codes for CASGPGGANVLTF. Full variable domain (outside the CDR3, taken from reference TRBV2 and TRBJ2-6): EPEVTQTPSHQVTQMGQEVILRCVPISNHLYFYWYRQILGQKVEFLVSFYNNEISEKSEIFDDQFSVERPDGSNFTLKIRSTKLEDSAMYFCASGPGGANVLTFGAGSRLTVL.

The chain employs TRBV7-2 and TRBJ1-6, with a tentative D call TRBD1 (5 bases). The CDR3 runs 15 residues. Trimming cost V 6 bases and J 6 bases, with 15 bases left between them. Looked up from germline, CDR1 is SGHTA and CDR2 is FQGNSA. This CDR3 is CASRAQASPNSPLHF. DNA of the CDR3: TGTGCCAGCAGGGCACAGGCATCGCCTAATTCACCCCTCCACTTT.

This chain joins TRBV5-1 and TRBJ2-1, with TRBD2 identical over 9 bases. CDR3 length equals 15 residues. The junction had 8 bases not matched to a gene; V was cut back by 0 bases and J by 10 bases. CDR1 and CDR2 (germline): SGHRS, YFSETQ. The CDR3 spells CASSLDPYSGSEQFF. In DNA form, the CDR3 reads TGCGCCAGCAGCTTGGACCCTTATAGCGGGAGCGAGCAGTTCTTC.

The V call is TRBV7-2, the J call TRBJ1-1; D not resolved. Germline lookup yields CDR1 SGHTA and CDR2 FQGNSA. The CDR3 runs to 12 residues. Between the trimmed V and J ends, which lost 5 bases and 7 bases, there was a span of 11 bases. CDR3 sequence (DNA): TGTGCCAGCAGCCCGAGCGAGTATGAAGCTTTCTTT. Protein product: CASSPSEYEAFF.

This chain connects TRBV7-8 to TRBJ1-5; D perhaps matches TRBD1 (5 bases). The CDR3 totals 13 residues. V was clipped by 1 base and J by 7 bases, with 8 bases between them. Germline CDR1 SGHVS, CDR2 FQNEAQ. The CDR3 reads CASSLGQRQPQHF. The DNA for the CDR3 is TGTGCCAGCAGCTTAGGACAGCGACAGCCCCAGCATTTT.

The genes are TRBV6-5 and TRBJ2-5, with 8 positions matching TRBD1. Trimming cost V 5 bases and J 3 bases; bases outside gene matches: 5. This CDR3 contains 14 residues. Germline CDR1 and CDR2: MNHEY and SVGAGI. CDR3 sequence reads: CASSPGQGEETQYF. The CDR3 region has the DNA TGTGCCAGCAGTCCCGGACAGGGAGAAGAGACCCAGTACTTC.

This clone was seen a few times. CDR3 nucleotide sequence: TGTGCCAGCAGTTACGGACAGGGCGGTAGTCACACTGAAGCTTTCTTT. It encodes CASSYGQGGSHTEAFF. The J gene is TRBJ1-1, the V gene TRBV6-5; 8 bases match TRBD1. CDR1 is MNHEY, CDR2 SVGAGI, per germline. The V segment lost 2 bases and the J segment 3 bases; nucleotides outside the gene matches: 8. The CDR3 loop spans 16 amino acids.

This clone was recorded once. This chain joins TRBV7-9 and TRBJ2-3, with 10 bases that match TRBD2. Germline values: CDR1 SEHNR, CDR2 FQNEAQ (reference sequence). The junction had 2 bases not matched to a gene; V was cut back by 5 bases and J by 0 bases. CDR3 length equals 15 residues. The DNA for the CDR3 is TGTGCCAGCAGCCCGACTAGCGGGAGCACAGATACGCAGTATTTT. Residues: CASSPTSGSTDTQYF.

The chain links TRBV10-2 to TRBJ2-3; 7 bases are a match to TRBD2. This CDR3 spans 14 amino acids. CDR1 is WSHSY and CDR2 is SAAADI in the germline V gene. The V and J ends lost 8 bases and 4 bases, in that order; junction bases with no gene match: 9. DNA of the CDR3: TGCGCCAGCTGTGGGTCGGGAGGCGCAGATACGCAGTATTTT. This codes for CASCGSGGADTQYF.

V usage is TRBV18 and J usage is TRBJ1-1; D gene ambiguous. The CDR3 loop spans 14 amino acids. With 0 bases removed from V and 4 bases from J, the gap between germline ends came to 9 bases. The germline V gene has CDR1 KGHSH and CDR2 LQKENI. The CDR3 protein is CASSPPGRVTEAFF. DNA for the CDR3: TGTGCCAGCTCACCACCTGGGAGGGTCACTGAAGCTTTCTTT.